This TCR beta chain was captured by sequencing in a study of blood T cell repertoires in COVID-19. As handled by the study authors: Reference gene primer amplification gave estimated nucleated cell counts. Assay: immunoSEQ multiplex PCR; the TCRdb copy retains only in-frame clones and omits some. V and J calls and clone size are copied from that table; D and trimming were computed from the DNA. In the table there are tens of thousands of clones, about 88% of which are singletons. This receptor was obtained from a human donor in a cohort sampled during active COVID-19. Sequencing was done on a sample of peripheral blood.

For the CDR3, the DNA is TGTGCCAGCAGCGGGGGGGGGCCCGCGGGCACTGAAGCTTTCTTT. This codes for CASSGGGPAGTEAFF. The rearrangement uses TRBV11-3 and TRBJ1-1; tentatively, D is TRBD1 (6 bases). V gave up 5 bases and J gave up 4 bases, with 17 bases separating them. Germline V gene sequence: CDR1 SGHNT, CDR2 YENEEA. The CDR3 is 15 amino acids.